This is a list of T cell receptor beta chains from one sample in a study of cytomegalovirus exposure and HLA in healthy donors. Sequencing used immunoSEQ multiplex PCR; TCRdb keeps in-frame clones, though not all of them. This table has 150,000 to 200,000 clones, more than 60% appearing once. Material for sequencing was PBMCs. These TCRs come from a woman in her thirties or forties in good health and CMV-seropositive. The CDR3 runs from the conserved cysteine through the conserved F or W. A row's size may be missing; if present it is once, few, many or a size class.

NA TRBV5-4 CASSYKNTGELFF
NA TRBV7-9 CSSSLGLAGVADTQYF
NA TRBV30 CARGGDTEAFF
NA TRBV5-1 CASSLGHLQDEQFF
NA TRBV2 CASVWGLLNEQFF
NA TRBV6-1 CASSNRGHTEAFF
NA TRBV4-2 CASSQAGQGTEAFF
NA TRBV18 CASSEAGTGWSGYTF
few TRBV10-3 CAISATGGLEQYF
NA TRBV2 CASRRLAAGVDTQYF
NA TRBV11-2 CASSFGETQYF
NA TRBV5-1 CASSSRTEVTNYGYTF
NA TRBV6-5 CASSYSGSGGTYEQYF
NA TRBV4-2 CASSLRTGKSDTQYF
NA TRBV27 CASSLRGLLYEQYF
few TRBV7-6 CASSLGLAGEGETQYF
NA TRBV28 CASSLSRTGGLLGYGYTF
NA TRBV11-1 CASSLGLAGGYNEQFF
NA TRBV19 CASSTPAARTGELFF
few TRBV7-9 CASSFSLNSGANVLTF
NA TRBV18 CASSPNSLGTGGHEQYF
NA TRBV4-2 CASSPRQEGGDTEAFF
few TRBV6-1 CASRGSTRAETQYF
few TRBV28 CASRYGQGAWQPQHF
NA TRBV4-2 CASSQDPGTGGNIQYF
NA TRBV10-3 CAISVEQPNTEAFF
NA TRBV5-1 CASSLQSSGANVLTF